One and the same sample provided the 23 T cell receptor beta chains below, sequenced in a study of Tregs in tolerant kidney transplant recipients. Profiling relied on immunoSEQ multiplex PCR, and the TCRdb table lists in-frame clones only, not all of them. The sample holds approximately 43,000 clones, about 89% seen once. Material for sequencing was Tregs from blood. These receptors came from a human donor in good health.

The chain couples TRBV7-2 to TRBJ2-1; 8 nucleotides align to TRBD2. This CDR3 contains 15 residues. V was pared by 4 bases and J by 10 bases, with 12 bases of the junction left unmatched. Looked up from germline, CDR1 is SGHTA and CDR2 is FQGNSA. The chain's CDR3 is CASSSRREGPSEQFF. CDR3 nucleotides: TGTGCCAGCAGCTCGAGACGGGAGGGCCCGTCGGAGCAGTTCTTC.

The chain combines TRBV11-2 with TRBJ2-2; D is unresolved. CDR3 length: 15 amino acids. From germline, CDR1 is SGHAT and CDR2 FQNNGV. V dropped 6 bases and J dropped 2 bases, with 13 bases sitting between them. The CDR3 reads CASRFNGFNTGELFF. The CDR3 DNA sequence: TGTGCCAGCAGATTCAACGGGTTTAACACCGGGGAGCTGTTTTTT.

The chain combines TRBV7-9 with TRBJ2-5, with TRBD2 matching over 8 bases. J gave up 1 base and V 4 bases, and 8 bases lay outside the gene matches. Germline-derived CDR1 and CDR2 are SEHNR and FQNEAQ (reference sequence). This CDR3 has 16 residues. The DNA for the CDR3 is TGTGCCAGCAGCTCCGGGGGGGCAACTCTCCAAGAGACCCAGTACTTC. This encodes CASSSGGATLQETQYF.

The genes are TRBV6-1 and TRBJ2-2, with 12 bases identical to TRBD1. The J segment lost 13 bases and the V segment lost 5 bases, leaving 8 bases of the junction unmatched. The CDR3 is made up of 14 amino acids. Germline V CDR1 and CDR2: MNHNS, SASEGT. The DNA of the CDR3 is TGTGCCAGCAGTCGGGACAGGGGGCCCTATGGGCTGTTTTTT. As protein: CASSRDRGPYGLFF.

The chain recombines TRBV9 with TRBJ2-3; weak D call: TRBD2 (5 bases). This CDR3 comprises 13 residues. Trimming removed 2 bases at V and 4 bases at J, with 8 bases between. Germline V gene lookup returns CDR1 SGDLS and CDR2 YYNGEE. The CDR3 sequence: CASSVGGPDTQYF. The CDR3 DNA reads as TGTGCCAGCAGCGTCGGAGGACCAGATACGCAGTATTTT. Full variable domain (remainder filled in from reference TRBV9 and TRBJ2-3): DSGVTQTPKHLITATGQRVTLRCSPRSGDLSVYWYQQSLDQGLQFLIQYYNGEERAKGNILERFSAQQFPDLHSELNLSSLELGDSALYFCASSVGGPDTQYFGPGTRLTVL.

The chain couples TRBV4-1 to TRBJ2-7; 13 bases map to TRBD2. V shed 3 bases and J 3 bases; nucleotides not matched to a gene: 2. The CDR3 has 15 residues. The germline V gene encodes CDR1 MGHRA and CDR2 YSYEKL. The CDR3 spells CASSQTSGRFYEQYF. In DNA, the CDR3 is TGCGCCAGCAGCCAGACTAGCGGGAGGTTCTACGAGCAGTACTTC.

This chain joins TRBV6-5 and TRBJ1-5, with 7 bases fitting TRBD1. V dropped 4 bases and J dropped 6; count of bases not matched to a gene: 6. CDR1 is MNHEY and CDR2 is SVGAGI in the germline V gene. The CDR3 runs 14 residues. CDR3 bases: TGTGCCAGCAGTTTACGACAGGGCGGTCAGCCCCAGCATTTT. Its protein product is CASSLRQGGQPQHF.

The gene calls are TRBV29-1 and TRBJ2-2, with a possible D match to TRBD1 (6 bases). CDR1 is SQVTM, CDR2 ANQGSEA, per germline. V was clipped by 7 bases and J by 2 bases, with 8 bases between them. The CDR3 is 12 amino acids. In DNA form, the CDR3 reads TGCAGCGCCAGGGGAAACACCGGGGAGCTGTTTTTT. Amino acids: CSARGNTGELFF.

The rearrangement uses TRBV7-9 and TRBJ1-3; perhaps TRBD1 as D (6 bases). The germline CDR1 and CDR2 sequences are SEHNR and FQNEAQ (reference sequence). Trimming removed 6 bases at V and 4 bases at J, with 13 bases between. This CDR3 contains 14 residues. The CDR3 loop is CASSKQGAGNTIYF. The DNA for the CDR3 is TGTGCCAGCAGTAAACAGGGTGCAGGAAACACCATATATTTT.

This chain uses TRBV10-3 with TRBJ1-4, with 7 bases identical to TRBD1. The CDR3 consists of 13 residues. Trimming took 10 bases from V and 8 from J; bases not matched to a gene: 10. Germline V CDR1 and CDR2: ENHRY, SYGVKD. The DNA for the CDR3 is TGTGCCAGTAACAGGGGCCGTCGCGAAAAACTGTTTTTT. Its translation: CASNRGRREKLFF.

The chain combines TRBV29-1 with TRBJ2-5; D is unresolved. CDR1 is SQVTM, CDR2 ANQGSEA, per germline. CDR3 length: 11 residues. Deletions cut 6 bases from V and 1 base from J, with 6 bases between. The CDR3 is CSVRLQETQYF. The CDR3 coding sequence is TGCAGCGTCCGGCTCCAAGAGACCCAGTACTTC.

The chain recombines TRBV5-1 with TRBJ1-4; D possibly corresponds to TRBD1 (5 bases). CDR3 length: 15 amino acids. Trimming pared 0 bases from V and 8 bases from J, leaving 14 bases between. From germline, CDR1 is SGHRS and CDR2 YFSETQ. The CDR3 is CASSLGLGEEEKLFF. The CDR3 region has the DNA TGCGCCAGCAGCTTGGGATTGGGGGAGGAGGAAAAACTGTTTTTT. Filled out from reference TRBV5-1 and TRBJ1-4, the complete variable domain reads KAGVTQTPRYLIKTRGQQVTLSCSPISGHRSVSWYQQTPGQGLQFLFEYFSETQRNKGNFPGRFSGRQFSNSRSEMNVSTLELGDSALYLCASSLGLGEEEKLFFGSGTQLSVL.

The chain has TRBV5-4 and TRBJ2-5, with a weak D call TRBD2 (5 bases). V gave up 2 bases and J gave up 6 bases, with 29 bases separating them. The germline CDR1 and CDR2 sequences are SGHNT and YYREEE (reference sequence). CDR3 length equals 19 residues. CDR3 nucleotide sequence: TGTGCCAGCAGCTTCGGCGGATCTGGGTCTACAACACGGGGAAAGACCCAGTACTTC. Translation gives CASSFGGSGSTTRGKTQYF.

The V and J genes are TRBV10-3 and TRBJ2-3; 14 positions agree with TRBD2. Per the germline V gene, CDR1 is ENHRY and CDR2 is SYGVKD. CDR3 size: 15 residues. V gave up 6 bases and J gave up 7 bases; unmatched junction bases: 6. The CDR3 coding sequence is TGTGCCATCAGAGGGACTAGCGGGGGTTCAAATACGCAGTATTTT. Translating gives CAIRGTSGGSNTQYF.

There are a few counts of this clone. The chain recombines TRBV6-1 with TRBJ1-2, with D tentatively TRBD1 (6 bases). The germline V gene has CDR1 MNHNS and CDR2 SASEGT. V was clipped by 4 bases and J by 8 bases, with 20 bases between them. The CDR3 extends over 15 amino acids. CDR3 DNA: TGTGCCAGCAGTGGGGGGGGACACAGTCCCCTAGGCTACACCTTC. Translation gives CASSGGGHSPLGYTF.

V gene TRBV11-2 combines with J gene TRBJ1-3; no reliable D call. The CDR3 totals 13 residues. Trimming stripped 2 bases from V and 7 bases from J, with 9 bases between. Germline V gene lookup returns CDR1 SGHAT and CDR2 FQNNGV. The CDR3: CASSLIIGNTIYF. The CDR3 DNA reads as TGTGCCAGCAGCTTAATTATTGGGAACACCATATATTTT. The full variable domain, with the rest looked up from reference TRBV11-2 and TRBJ1-3, is EAGVAQSPRYKIIEKRQSVAFWCNPISGHATLYWYQQILGQGPKLLIQFQNNGVVDDSQLPKDRFSAERLKGVDSTLKIQPAKLEDSAVYLCASSLIIGNTIYFGEGSWLTVV.

This chain uses TRBV4-1 with TRBJ2-2; D gene ambiguous. Germline V gene lookup returns CDR1 MGHRA and CDR2 YSYEKL. The CDR3 covers 16 residues. Between the trimmed V and J ends, which lost 2 bases and 2 bases, there was a span of 12 bases. The CDR3 loop reads CASSQKSRLNTGELFF. CDR3 coding DNA: TGCGCCAGCAGCCAAAAAAGTCGCCTTAACACCGGGGAGCTGTTTTTT.

The chain has TRBV4-2 and TRBJ1-2; 7 bases line up with TRBD1. The V gene end was trimmed by 4 bases and the J gene end by 6 bases; junction bases not matched to a gene: 11. The CDR3 runs to 15 residues. Looked up from germline, CDR1 is LGHNA and CDR2 is YNFKEQ. Here the CDR3 DNA reads TGTGCCAGCAGCCGAGGGGGGACAGTTGGCCATGGCTACACCTTC. Its protein is CASSRGGTVGHGYTF.

This clone came up once. The chain joins TRBV5-6 to TRBJ2-3, with D uncertain. V was shortened by 4 bases and J by 1 base, with 7 bases between the two germline ends. Germline assignment: CDR1 SGHDT and CDR2 YYEEEE. CDR3 size: 13 residues. CDR3 protein: CASSGTGTDTQYF. Here the CDR3 DNA reads TGTGCCAGCAGCGGTACGGGCACAGATACGCAGTATTTT.

This chain joins TRBV5-5 and TRBJ1-1; no clear D gene. The V gene's germline CDR1 is SGHKS and CDR2 YYEKEE (reference sequence). With 0 bases removed from V and 4 bases from J, the gap between germline ends came to 13 bases. The CDR3 is 15 residues long. The CDR3 sequence: CASSLGPGRSTEAFF. The CDR3 bases are TGTGCCAGCAGCTTGGGGCCAGGCCGTAGCACTGAAGCTTTCTTT.

This rearrangement joins TRBV29-1 to TRBJ2-3; tentatively, D is TRBD1 (5 bases). V dropped 7 bases and J dropped 6 bases, with 17 bases sitting between them. This CDR3 has 13 residues. Looked up from germline, CDR1 is SQVTM and CDR2 is ANQGSEA. CDR3 protein: CSARSPRVDTQYF. CDR3 DNA: TGCAGCGCCCGATCCCCCAGGGTTGATACGCAGTATTTT.

The chain is built from TRBV7-2 and TRBJ1-1; D is possibly TRBD1 (6 bases). The CDR3 length is 17 residues. Germline V gene lookup returns CDR1 SGHTA and CDR2 FQGNSA. V was trimmed by 3 bases and J by 4 bases, leaving 21 bases between them. The CDR3 loop is CASSFTGTRGIRTEAFF. CDR3 bases: TGTGCCAGCAGCTTTACAGGGACCAGAGGGATACGCACTGAAGCTTTCTTT.

The rearrangement links TRBV7-9 to TRBJ1-1; D is undetermined. The germline V gene has CDR1 SEHNR and CDR2 FQNEAQ (reference sequence). The CDR3 spans 13 residues. With 5 bases removed from V and 1 base from J, the gap between germline ends came to 8 bases. This chain's CDR3 is CASSRQENTEAFF. The CDR3 DNA sequence: TGTGCCAGCAGCCGCCAGGAGAACACTGAAGCTTTCTTT. The full variable domain, rest sourced from reference TRBV7-9 and TRBJ1-1, is DTGVSQNPRHKITKRGQNVTFRCDPISEHNRLYWYRQTLGQGPEFLTYFQNEAQLEKSRLLSDRFSAERPKGSFSTLEIQRTEQGDSAMYLCASSRQENTEAFFGQGTRLTVV.